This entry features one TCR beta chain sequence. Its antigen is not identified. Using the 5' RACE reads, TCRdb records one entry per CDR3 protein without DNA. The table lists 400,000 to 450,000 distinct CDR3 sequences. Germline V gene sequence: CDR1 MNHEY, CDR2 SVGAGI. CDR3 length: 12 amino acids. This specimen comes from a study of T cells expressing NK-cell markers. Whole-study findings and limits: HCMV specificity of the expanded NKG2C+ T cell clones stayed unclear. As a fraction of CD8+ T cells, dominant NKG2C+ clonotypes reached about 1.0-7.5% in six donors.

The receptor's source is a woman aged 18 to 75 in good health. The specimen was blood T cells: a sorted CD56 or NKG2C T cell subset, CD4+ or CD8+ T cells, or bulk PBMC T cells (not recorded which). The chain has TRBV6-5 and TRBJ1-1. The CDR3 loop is CASSYSDTEAFF.